This T cell receptor (beta chain) appears in the sequencing data of a study of breast tumors, draining lymph nodes, adjacent tissues. This clonotype was detected ten times or more. Its antigen is not known. This CDR3 is built from 15 residues. The V segment lost 4 bases and the J segment 3 bases; nucleotides outside the gene matches: 9. CDR1 DFQATT and CDR2 SNEGSKA come from the germline V gene (reference sequence). Findings and caveats of the study: Tumor and nontumor repertoires were significantly more similar in luminal-like than in basal-like breast cancer. Tumor repertoires ranked between lymph nodes and nontumor tissue in diversity, with V and J gene preferences. That most tumor T cells come from lymph nodes remained unproven. Data fit most tumor T cells coming from lymph node, expanding in tumor.

The lymph nodes were axillary draining lymph nodes from breast cancer patients. TCRdb fed the multiplex PCR reads into MiXCR, producing one record per CDR3 protein. The top ten hold 0.85% to 1.3% of the sample, which has approximately 300,000 distinct CDR3 sequences, over 30% seen once. The chain combines TRBV20-1 with TRBJ2-1, with 7 positions matching TRBD2. Material: axillary lymph node tissue. The receptor was isolated from a female donor with breast cancer. Some clones in this sample may be carry-over from other donors' samples. The CDR3 DNA reads TGCAGTGCTACGCGGGAGCGGGGCCGCTACAATGAGCAGTTCTTC. This gives the protein CSATRERGRYNEQFF.